The clone carrying this TCR beta chain is a singleton in its sample. The sample belongs to a study of T cell changes during pregnancy in multiple sclerosis. The CDR3 is made up of 14 amino acids. Trimming cost V 0 bases and J 2 bases, with 7 bases left between them. Germline CDR1 and CDR2: SGHDN and FVKESK. The assay was immunoSEQ multiplex PCR, and TCRdb's table has in-frame clones only and misses some. This table has around 65,000 clones, around nine tenths appearing once. The receptor comes from a female donor in good health, enrolled as a control in a pregnancy study. The V call is TRBV14, the J call TRBJ1-2; D unresolved. Sequencing was performed on peripheral blood, taken in the third trimester of pregnancy. The CDR3 bases are TGTGCCAGCAGCCAAGATAGGCGGAACTATGGCTACACCTTC. Protein: CASSQDRRNYGYTF.